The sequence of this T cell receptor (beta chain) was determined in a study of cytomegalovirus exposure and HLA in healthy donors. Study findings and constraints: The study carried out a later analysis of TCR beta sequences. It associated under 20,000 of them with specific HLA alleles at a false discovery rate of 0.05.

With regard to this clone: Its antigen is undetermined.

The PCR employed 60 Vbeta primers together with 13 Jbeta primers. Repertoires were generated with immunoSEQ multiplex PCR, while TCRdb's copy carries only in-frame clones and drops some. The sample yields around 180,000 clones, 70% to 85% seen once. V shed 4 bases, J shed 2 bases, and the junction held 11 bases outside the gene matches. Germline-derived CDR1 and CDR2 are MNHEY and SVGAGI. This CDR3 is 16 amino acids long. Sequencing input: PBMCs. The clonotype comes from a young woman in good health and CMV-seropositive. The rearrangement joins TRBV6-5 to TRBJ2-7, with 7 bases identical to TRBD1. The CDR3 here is CASSSFGQEGTYEQYF. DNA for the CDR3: TGTGCCAGCAGTTCCTTCGGACAGGAAGGGACCTACGAGCAGTACTTC.